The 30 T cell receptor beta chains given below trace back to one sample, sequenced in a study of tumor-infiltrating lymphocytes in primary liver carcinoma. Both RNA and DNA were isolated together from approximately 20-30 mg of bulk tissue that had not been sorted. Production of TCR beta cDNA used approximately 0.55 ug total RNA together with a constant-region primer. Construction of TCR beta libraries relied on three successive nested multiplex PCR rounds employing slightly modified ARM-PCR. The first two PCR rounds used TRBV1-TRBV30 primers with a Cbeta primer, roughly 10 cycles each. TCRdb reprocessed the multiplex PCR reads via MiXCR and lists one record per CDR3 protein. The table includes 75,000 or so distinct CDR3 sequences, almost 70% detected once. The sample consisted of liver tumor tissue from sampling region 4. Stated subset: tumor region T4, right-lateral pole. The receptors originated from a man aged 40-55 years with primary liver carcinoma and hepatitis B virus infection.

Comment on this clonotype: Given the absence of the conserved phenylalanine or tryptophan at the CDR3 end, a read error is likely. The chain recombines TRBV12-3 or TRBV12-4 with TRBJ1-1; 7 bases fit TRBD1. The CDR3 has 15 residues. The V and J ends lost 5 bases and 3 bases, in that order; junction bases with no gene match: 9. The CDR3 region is CASSHRGGGYTEAFL. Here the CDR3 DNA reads TGTGCCAGCAGTCACAGGGGTGGGGGATACACTGAAGCTTTCCTT.

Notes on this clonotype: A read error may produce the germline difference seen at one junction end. The CDR3 loop is CAGSTSTGGLFF. As DNA, the CDR3 is TGTGCCGGCAGCACAAGCACCGGGGGGCTGTTTTTT. The chain is built from TRBV11-2 and TRBJ2-2; D is possibly TRBD2 (6 bases). The CDR3 is 12 residues long. CDR1 SGHAT and CDR2 FQNNGV come from the germline V gene. Using reference TRBV11-2 and TRBJ2-2 for the parts outside the CDR3, the full variable domain is EAGVAQSPRYKIIEKRQSVAFWCNPISGHATLYWYQQILGQGPKLLIQFQNNGVVDDSQLPKDRFSAERLKGVDSTLKIQPAKLEDSAVYLCAGSTSTGGLFFGEGSRLTVL.

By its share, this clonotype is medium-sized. CDR3 in amino acids: CASSLEARGYEQYF. For the CDR3, the DNA is TGTGCCAGCAGCTTAGAGGCCAGGGGCTACGAGCAGTACTTC. The chain combines TRBV11-2 with TRBJ2-7; D is perhaps TRBD1 (6 bases). The V gene lost 0 bases and the J gene lost 3 bases, with 9 bases spanning the gap. The germline V gene encodes CDR1 SGHAT and CDR2 FQNNGV. The CDR3 extends over 14 amino acids.

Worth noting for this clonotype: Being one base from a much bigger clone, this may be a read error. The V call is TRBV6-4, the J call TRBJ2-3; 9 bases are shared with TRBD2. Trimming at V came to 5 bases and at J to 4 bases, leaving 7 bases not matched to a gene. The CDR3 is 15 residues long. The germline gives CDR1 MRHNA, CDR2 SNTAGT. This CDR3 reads CASSYQAGGSDTQYF. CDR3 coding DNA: TGTGCCAGCAGTTATCAGGCGGGAGGGTCAGATACGCAGTATTTT.

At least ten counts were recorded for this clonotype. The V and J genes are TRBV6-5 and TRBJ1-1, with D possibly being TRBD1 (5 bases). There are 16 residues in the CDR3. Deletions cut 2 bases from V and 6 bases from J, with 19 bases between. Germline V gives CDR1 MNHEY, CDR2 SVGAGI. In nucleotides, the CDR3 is TGTGCCAGCAGTTACGCGGGACCCCGGGATGAGGCTGAAGCTTTCTTT. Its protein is CASSYAGPRDEAEAFF.

The CDR3 is CASGLMGQGRPPQHF. The CDR3 bases are TGTGCCAGCGGACTAATGGGACAGGGACGGCCGCCCCAGCATTTT. The rearrangement uses TRBV28 and TRBJ1-5; 9 bases match TRBD1. Germline CDR1 is MDHEN and CDR2 is SYDVKM. The CDR3 runs 15 residues. V lost 8 bases, J lost 9 bases, and 14 bases stayed unmatched.

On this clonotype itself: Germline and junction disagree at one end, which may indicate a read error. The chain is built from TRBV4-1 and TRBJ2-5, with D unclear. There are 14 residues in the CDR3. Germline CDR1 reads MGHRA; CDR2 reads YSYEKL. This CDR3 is CVSSQDPSAGVQYF. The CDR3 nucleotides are TGTGTCAGCAGCCAAGACCCTTCAGCTGGGGTCCAGTACTTC.

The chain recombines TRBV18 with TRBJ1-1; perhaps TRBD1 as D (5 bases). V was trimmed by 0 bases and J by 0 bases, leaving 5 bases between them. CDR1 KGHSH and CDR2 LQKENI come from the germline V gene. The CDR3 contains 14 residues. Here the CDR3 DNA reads TGTGCCAGCTCACCACCGGGGGTGAACACTGAAGCTTTCTTT. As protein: CASSPPGVNTEAFF.

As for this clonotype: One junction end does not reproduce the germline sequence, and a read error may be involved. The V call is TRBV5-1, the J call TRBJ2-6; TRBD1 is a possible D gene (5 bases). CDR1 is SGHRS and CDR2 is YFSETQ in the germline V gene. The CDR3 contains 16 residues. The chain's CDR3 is CASSLTTASGANVLTF. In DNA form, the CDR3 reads TGCGCTAGCAGCCTGACGACAGCTTCTGGGGCCAACGTCCTAACTTTC.

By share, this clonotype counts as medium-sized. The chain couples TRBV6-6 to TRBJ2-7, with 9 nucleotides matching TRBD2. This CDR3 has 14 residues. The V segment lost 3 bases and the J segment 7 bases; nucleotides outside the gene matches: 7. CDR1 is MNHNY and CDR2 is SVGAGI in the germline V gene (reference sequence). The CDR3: CASSYALAGGEQYF. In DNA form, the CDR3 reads TGTGCCAGCAGTTATGCACTAGCGGGTGGTGAGCAGTACTTC.

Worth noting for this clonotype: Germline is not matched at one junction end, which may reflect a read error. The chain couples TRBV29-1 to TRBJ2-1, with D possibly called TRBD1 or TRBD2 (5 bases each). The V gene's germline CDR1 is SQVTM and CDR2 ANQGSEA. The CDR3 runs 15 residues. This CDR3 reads CRVGPPSSSYNEKFF. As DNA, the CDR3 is TGCAGAGTGGGACCTCCTTCCAGCTCCTACAATGAGAAGTTCTTC.

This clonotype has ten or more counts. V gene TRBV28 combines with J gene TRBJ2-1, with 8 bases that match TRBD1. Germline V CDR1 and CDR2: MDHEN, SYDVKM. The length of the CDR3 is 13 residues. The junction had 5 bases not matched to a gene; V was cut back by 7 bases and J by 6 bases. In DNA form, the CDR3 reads TGTGCCAGCATTAATACAGGGGGCAATGAGCAGTTCTTC. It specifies CASINTGGNEQFF.

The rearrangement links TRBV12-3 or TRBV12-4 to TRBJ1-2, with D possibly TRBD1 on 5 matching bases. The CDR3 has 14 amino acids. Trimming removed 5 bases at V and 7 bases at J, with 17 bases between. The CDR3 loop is CASSTIGYGGGYTF. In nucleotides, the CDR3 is TGTGCCAGCAGTACCATAGGGTACGGGGGTGGCTACACCTTC.

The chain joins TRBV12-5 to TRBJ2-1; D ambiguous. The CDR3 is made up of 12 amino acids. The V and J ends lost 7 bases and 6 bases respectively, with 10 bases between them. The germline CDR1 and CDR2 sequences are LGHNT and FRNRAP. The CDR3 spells CASDTDGNEQFF. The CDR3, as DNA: TGTGCTAGTGACACCGACGGCAATGAGCAGTTCTTC.

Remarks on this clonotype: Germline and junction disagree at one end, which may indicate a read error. The CDR3 spells CASSLRLAGGERTQCF. CDR3 DNA sequence: TGTGCCAGCAGTTTGAGACTAGCAGGAGGCGAACGGACCCAGTGCTTC. V usage is TRBV28 and J usage is TRBJ2-5, with 7 bases aligning to TRBD2. The CDR3 has 16 amino acids. Germline V gene lookup returns CDR1 MDHEN and CDR2 SYDVKM.

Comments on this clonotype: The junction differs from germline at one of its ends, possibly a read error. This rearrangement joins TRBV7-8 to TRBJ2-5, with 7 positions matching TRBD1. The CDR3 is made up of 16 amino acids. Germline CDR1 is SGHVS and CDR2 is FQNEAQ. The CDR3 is CANSPRRAGGRETQYF. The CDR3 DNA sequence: TGTGCCAACAGCCCCCGGAGAGCAGGGGGTCGAGAGACCCAGTACTTC.

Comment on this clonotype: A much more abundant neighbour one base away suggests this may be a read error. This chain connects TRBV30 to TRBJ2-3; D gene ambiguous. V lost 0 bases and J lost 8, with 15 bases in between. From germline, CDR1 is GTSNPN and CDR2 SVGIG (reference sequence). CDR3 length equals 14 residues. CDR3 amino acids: CAWSVCLPGGTQYF. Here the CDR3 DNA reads TGTGCCTGGAGTGTATGTCTTCCCGGTGGTACGCAGTATTTT.

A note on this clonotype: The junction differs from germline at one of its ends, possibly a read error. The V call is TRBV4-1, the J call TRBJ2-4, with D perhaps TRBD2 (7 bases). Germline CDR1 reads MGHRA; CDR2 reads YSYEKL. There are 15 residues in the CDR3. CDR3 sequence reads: CASSLGGGANNIQYF. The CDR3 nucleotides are TGCGCCAGCAGCCTGGGAGGGGGGGCCAATAACATTCAGTACTTC.

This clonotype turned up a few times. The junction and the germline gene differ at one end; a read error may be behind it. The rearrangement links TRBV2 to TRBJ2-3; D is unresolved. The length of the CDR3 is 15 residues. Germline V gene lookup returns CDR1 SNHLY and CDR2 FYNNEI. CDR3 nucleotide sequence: TGTGTCAGCTGGTCGTCCCAGTTATCCACAGATACGCAGTATTTT. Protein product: CVSWSSQLSTDTQYF. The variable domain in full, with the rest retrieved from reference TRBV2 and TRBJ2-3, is EPEVTQTPSHQVTQMGQEVILRCVPISNHLYFYWYRQILGQKVEFLVSFYNNEISEKSEIFDDQFSVERPDGSNFTLKIRSTKLEDSAMYFCVSWSSQLSTDTQYFGPGTRLTVL.

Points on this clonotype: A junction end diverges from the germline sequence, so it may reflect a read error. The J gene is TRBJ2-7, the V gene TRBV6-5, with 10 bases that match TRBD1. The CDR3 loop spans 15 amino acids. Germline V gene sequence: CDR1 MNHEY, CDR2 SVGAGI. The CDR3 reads CVSSYASDGTGEQCF. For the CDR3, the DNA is TGTGTCAGCAGTTACGCCTCAGACGGGACAGGGGAGCAGTGCTTC.

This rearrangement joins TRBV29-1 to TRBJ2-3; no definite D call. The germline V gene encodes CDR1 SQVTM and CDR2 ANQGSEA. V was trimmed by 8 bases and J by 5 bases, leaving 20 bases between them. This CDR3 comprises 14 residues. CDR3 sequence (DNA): TGCAGCTGCTCAACGCCGGGTGTTGGAGATACGCAGTATTTT. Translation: CSCSTPGVGDTQYF.

The CDR3 protein is CASSQPSAKTEAFF. The CDR3 coding sequence is TGCGCCAGCAGTCAACCATCCGCGAAGACTGAAGCTTTCTTT. V gene TRBV10-2 combines with J gene TRBJ1-1; D uncertain. Germline loops: CDR1 WSHSY, CDR2 SAAADI. Trimming took 5 bases from V and 5 from J, leaving 15 bases between them. CDR3 length: 14 residues.

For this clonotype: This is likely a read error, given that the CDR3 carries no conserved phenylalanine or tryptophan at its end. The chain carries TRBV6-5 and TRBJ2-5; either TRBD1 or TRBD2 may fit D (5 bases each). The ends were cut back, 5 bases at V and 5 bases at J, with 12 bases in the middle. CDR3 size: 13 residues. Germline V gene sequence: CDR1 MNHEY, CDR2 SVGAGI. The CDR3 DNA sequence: TGTGCCAGCAGTCGCCCGGGGACGGAGACCCAGTACCTC. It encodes CASSRPGTETQYL.

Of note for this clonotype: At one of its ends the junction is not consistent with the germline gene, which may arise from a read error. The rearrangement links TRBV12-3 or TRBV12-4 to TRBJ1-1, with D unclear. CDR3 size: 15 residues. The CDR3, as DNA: TGTGCCAGCAGTCTCGGAACTGTGCCTAACACTGAAGATTTCTTT. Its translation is CASSLGTVPNTEDFF.

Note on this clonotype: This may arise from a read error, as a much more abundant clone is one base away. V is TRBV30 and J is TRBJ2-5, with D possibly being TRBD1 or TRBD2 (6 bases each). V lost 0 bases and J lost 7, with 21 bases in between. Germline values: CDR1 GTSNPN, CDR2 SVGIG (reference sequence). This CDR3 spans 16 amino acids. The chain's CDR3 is CAWSVRGTGTRGTQYF. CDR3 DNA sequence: TGTGCCTGGAGTGTACGGGGGACTGGAACCAGGGGGACCCAGTACTTC.

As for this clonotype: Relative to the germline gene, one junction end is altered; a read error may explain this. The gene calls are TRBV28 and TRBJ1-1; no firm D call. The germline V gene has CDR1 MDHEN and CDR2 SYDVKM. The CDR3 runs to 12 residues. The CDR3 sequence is CVSSFPGTEAFF. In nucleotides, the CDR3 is TGTGTCAGCAGTTTTCCGGGGACTGAAGCTTTCTTT.

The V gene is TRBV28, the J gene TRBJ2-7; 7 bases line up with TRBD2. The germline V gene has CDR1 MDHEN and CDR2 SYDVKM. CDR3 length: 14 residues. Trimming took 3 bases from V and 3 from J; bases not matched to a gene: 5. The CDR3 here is CASSFQRGSYEQYF. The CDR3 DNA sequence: TGTGCCAGCAGTTTTCAGCGCGGGAGCTACGAGCAGTACTTC.

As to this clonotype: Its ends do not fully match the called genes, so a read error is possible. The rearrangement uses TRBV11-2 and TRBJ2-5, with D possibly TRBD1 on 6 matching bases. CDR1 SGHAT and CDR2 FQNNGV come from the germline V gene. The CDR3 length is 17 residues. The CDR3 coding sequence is TGTGTCAGCAGCTCAATCAGTGGGGGCAGTCGGCAAGAGACCCAGTACTTC. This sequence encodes CVSSSISGGSRQETQYF.

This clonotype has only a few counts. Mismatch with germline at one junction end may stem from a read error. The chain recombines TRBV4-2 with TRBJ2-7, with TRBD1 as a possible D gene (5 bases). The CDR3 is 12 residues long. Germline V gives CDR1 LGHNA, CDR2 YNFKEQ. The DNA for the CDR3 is TGTGCCAGTAGCCCGGACACCTGCGAGCAGTACTTC. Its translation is CASSPDTCEQYF.

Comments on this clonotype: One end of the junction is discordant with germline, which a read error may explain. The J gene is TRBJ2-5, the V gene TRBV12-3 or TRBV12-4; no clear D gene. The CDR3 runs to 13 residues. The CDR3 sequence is CASSLLLQEAQYF. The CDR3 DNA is TGTGCCAGCAGTTTGCTACTACAAGAGGCCCAGTACTTC.